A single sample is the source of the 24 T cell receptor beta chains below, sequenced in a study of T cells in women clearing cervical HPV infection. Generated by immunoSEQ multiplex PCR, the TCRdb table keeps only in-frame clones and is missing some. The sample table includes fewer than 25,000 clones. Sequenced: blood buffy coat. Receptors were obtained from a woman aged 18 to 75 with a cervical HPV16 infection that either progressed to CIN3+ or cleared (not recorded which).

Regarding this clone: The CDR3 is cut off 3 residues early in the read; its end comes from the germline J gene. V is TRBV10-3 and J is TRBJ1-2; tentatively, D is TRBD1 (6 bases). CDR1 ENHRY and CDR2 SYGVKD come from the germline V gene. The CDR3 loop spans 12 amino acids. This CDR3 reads CAISEGQHGYTF. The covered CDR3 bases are TGTGCCATCAGTGAGGGACAGCACGGC.

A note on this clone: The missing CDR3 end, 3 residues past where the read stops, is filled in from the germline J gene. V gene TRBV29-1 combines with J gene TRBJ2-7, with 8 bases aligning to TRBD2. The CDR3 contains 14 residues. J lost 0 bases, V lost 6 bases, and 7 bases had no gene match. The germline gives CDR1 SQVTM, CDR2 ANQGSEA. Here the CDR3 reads CSVGGDLSSYEQYF. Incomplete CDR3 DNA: TGCAGCGTCGGGGGGGACTTGAGCTCCTACGAG.

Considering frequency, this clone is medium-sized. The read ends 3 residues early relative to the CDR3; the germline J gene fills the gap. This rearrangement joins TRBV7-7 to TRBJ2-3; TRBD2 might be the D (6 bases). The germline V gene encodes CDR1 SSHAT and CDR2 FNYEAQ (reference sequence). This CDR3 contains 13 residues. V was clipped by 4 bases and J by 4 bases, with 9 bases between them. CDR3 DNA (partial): TGTGCCAGCAGCTCGACTAGTGCAGATACG. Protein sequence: CASSSTSADT. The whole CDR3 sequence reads CASSSTSADTQYF.

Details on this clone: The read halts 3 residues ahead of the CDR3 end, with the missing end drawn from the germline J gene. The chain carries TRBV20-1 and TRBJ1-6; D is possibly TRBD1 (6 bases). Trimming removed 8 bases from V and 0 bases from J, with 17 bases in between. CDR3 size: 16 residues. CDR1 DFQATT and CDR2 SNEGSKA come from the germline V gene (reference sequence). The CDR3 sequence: CSPEPRGSSYNSPLHF. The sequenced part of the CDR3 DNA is TGCAGTCCAGAACCCAGGGGTTCCTCCTATAATTCACCC.

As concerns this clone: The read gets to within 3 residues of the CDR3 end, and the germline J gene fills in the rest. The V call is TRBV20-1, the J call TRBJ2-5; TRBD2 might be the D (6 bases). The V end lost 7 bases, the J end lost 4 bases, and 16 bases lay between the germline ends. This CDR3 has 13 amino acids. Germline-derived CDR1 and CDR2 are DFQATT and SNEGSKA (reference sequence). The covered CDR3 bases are TGCAGTGTAGCGGTGTCGGGGTTAGAGACC. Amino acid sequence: CSVAVSGLET. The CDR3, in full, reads CSVAVSGLETQYF.

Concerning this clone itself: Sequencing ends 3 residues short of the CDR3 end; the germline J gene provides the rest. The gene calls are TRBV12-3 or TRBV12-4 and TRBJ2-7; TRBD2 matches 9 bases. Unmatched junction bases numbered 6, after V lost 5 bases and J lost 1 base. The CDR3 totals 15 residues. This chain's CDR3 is CASSSSGRRSYEQYF. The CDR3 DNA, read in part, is TGTGCCAGCAGTAGTAGCGGGAGAAGGTCCTACGAG.

The covered CDR3 bases are TGTGCCAGCAGCTTAGAGGCCAAACCCCGGGAG. It specifies CASSLEAKPRE. The full CDR3 sequence reads CASSLEAKPRELFF. The chain links TRBV7-9 to TRBJ2-2; the D is unclear. The read terminates 3 residues before the CDR3 end, so the remaining end is supplied by the germline J gene. Deletions cut 1 base from V and 9 bases from J, with 12 bases between. CDR1 is SEHNR, CDR2 FQNEAQ, per germline (reference sequence). This CDR3 contains 14 residues.

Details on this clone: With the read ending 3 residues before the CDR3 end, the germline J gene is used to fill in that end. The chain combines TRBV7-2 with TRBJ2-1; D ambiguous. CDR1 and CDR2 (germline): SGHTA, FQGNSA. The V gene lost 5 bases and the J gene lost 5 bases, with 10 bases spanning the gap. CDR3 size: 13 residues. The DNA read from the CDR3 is TGTGCCAGCAGCGGCCGGGTTCACAATGAG. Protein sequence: CASSGRVHNE. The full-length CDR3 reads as CASSGRVHNEQFF. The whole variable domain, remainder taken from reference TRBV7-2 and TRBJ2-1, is GAGVSQSPSNKVTEKGKDVELRCDPISGHTALYWYRQSLGQGLEFLIYFQGNSAPDKSGLPSDRFSAERTGGSVSTLTIQRTQQEDSAVYLCASSGRVHNEQFFGPGTRLTVL.

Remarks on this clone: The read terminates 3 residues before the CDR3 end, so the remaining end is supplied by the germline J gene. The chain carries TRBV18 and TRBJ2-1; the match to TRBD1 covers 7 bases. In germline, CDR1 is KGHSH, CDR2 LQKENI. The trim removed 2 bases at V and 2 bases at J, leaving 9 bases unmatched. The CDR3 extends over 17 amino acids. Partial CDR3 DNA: TGTGCCAGCTCACCAGTTGAAGAGGGGGCCACCTACAATGAG. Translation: CASSPVEEGATYNE. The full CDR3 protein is CASSPVEEGATYNEQFF.

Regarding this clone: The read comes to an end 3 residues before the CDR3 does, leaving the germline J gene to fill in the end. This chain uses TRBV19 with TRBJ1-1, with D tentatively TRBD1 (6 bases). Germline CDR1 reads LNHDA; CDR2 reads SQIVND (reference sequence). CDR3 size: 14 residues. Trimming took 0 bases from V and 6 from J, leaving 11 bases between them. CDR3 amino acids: CASSIDLKGAEAFF. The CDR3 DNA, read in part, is TGTGCCAGTAGTATAGACCTCAAGGGGGCTGAA. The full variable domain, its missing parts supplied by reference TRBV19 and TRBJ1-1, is DGGITQSPKYLFRKEGQNVTLSCEQNLNHDAMYWYRQDPGQGLRLIYYSQIVNDFQKGDIAEGYSVSREKKESFPLTVTSAQKNPTAFYLCASSIDLKGAEAFFGQGTRLTVV.

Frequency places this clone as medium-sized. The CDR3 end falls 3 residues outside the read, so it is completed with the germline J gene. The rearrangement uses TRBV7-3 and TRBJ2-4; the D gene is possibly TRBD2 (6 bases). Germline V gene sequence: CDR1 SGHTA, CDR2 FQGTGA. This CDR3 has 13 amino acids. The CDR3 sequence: CASSRSAGPAQYF. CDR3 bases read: TGTGCCAGCAGCCGCTCAGCGGGCCCTGCT.

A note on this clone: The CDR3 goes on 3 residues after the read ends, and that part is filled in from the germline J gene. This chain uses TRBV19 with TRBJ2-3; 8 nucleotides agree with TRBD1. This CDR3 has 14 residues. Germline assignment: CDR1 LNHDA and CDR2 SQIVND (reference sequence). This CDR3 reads CASSVSGGAETQYF. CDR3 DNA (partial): TGTGCCAGTAGTGTATCAGGGGGCGCGGAGACG.

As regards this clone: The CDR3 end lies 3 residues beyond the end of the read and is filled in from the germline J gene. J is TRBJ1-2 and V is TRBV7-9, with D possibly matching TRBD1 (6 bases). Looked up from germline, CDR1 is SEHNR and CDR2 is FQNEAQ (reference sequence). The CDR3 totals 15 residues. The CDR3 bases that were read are TGTGCCAGCAGCTTAGGACTAGCGGGGGGCTACGAC. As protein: CASSLGLAGGYD. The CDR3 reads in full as CASSLGLAGGYDYTF.

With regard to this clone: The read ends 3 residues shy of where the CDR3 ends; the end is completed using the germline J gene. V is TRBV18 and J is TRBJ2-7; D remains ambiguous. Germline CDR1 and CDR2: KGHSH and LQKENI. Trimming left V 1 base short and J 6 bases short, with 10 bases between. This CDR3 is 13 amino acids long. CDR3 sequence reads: CASSPLQEAEQYF. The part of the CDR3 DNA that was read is TGTGCCAGCTCACCACTTCAAGAGGCCGAG.

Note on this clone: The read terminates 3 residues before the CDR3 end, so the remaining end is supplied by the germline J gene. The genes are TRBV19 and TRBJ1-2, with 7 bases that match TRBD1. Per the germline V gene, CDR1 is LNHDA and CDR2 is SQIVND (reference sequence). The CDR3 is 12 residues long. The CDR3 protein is CASSMLGGDYTF. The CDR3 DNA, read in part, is TGTGCCAGTAGTATGTTAGGGGGCGAC.

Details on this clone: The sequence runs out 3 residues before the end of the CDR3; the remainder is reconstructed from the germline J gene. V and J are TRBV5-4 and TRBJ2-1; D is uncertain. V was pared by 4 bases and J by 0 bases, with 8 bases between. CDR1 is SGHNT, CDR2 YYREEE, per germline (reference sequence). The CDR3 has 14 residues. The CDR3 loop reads CASSPDFSYNEQFF. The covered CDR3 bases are TGTGCCAGCAGCCCCGACTTCTCCTACAATGAG.

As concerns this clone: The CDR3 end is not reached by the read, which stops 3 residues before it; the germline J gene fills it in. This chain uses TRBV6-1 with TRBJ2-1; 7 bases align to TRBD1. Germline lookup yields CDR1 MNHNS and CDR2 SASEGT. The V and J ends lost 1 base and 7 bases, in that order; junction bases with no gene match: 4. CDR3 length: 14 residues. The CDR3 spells CASSEGGTVNEQFF. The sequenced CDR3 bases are TGTGCCAGCAGTGAAGGGGGGACAGTAAATGAG.

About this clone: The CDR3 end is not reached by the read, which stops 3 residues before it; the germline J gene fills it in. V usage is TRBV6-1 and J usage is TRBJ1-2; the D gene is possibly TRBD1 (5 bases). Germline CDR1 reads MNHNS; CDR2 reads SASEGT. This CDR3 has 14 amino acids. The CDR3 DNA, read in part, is TGTGCCAGCAGTGAAGCGGTAAGGGGCCACGAC. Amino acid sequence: CASSEAVRGHD. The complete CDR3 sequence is CASSEAVRGHDYTF.

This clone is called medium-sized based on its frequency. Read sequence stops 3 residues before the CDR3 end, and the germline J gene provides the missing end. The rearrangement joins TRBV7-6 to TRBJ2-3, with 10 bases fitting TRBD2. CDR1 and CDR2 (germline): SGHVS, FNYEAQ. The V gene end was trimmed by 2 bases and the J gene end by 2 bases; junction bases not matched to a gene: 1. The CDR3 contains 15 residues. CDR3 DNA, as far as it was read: TGTGCCAGCAGCTTAACTAGCGGGGACACAGATACG. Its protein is CASSLTSGDTDT. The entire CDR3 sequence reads CASSLTSGDTDTQYF. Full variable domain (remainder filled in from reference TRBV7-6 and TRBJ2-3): GAGVSQSPRYKVTKRGQDVALRCDPISGHVSLYWYRQALGQGPEFLTYFNYEAQQDKSGLPNDRFSAERPEGSISTLTIQRTEQRDSAMYRCASSLTSGDTDTQYFGPGTRLTVL.

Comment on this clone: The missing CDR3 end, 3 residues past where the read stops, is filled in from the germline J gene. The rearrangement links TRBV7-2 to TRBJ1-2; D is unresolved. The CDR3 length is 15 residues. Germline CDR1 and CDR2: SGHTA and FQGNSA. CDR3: CASSLAASYVNDYTF. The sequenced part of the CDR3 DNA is TGTGCCAGCAGCTTAGCAGCGTCTTACGTAAATGAC.

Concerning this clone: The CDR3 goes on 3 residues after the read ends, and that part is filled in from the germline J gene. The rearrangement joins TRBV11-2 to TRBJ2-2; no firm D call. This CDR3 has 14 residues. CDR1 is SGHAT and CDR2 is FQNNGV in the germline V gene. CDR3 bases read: TGTGCCAGCAGCTTAGGATTAGCTAATGAAAAG. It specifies CASSLGLANEK. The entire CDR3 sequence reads CASSLGLANEKLFF.

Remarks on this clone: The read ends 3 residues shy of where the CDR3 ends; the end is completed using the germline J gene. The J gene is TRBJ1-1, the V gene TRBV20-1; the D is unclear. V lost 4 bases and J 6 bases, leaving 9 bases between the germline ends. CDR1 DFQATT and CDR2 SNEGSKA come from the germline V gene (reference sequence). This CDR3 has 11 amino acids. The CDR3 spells CSATAVAEAFF. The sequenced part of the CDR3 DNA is TGCAGTGCTACGGCGGTCGCTGAA.

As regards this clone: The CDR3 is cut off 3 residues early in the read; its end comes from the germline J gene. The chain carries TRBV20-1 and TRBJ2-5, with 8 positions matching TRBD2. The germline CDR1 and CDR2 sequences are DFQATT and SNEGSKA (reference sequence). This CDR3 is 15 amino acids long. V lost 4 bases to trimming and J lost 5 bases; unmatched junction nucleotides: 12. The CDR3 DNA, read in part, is TGCAGTGCTATGTATAATAGCGGGACTGGCGAGACC. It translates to CSAMYNSGTGET. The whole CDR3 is CSAMYNSGTGETQYF.

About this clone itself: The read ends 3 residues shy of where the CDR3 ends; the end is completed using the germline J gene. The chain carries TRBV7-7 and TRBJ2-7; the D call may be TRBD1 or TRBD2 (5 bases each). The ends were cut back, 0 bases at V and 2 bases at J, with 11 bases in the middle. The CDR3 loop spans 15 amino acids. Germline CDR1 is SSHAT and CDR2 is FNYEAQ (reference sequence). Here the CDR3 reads CASSLAVRETYEQYF. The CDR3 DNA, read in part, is TGTGCCAGCAGCTTAGCAGTCAGGGAGACCTACGAG.